The 16 T cell receptor beta chains presented below share a single source sample, sequenced in a study of cytotoxic CD8 clonotypes in ibrutinib-treated CLL (dated by TCRdb to about 2021). Preparation of the library involved the immunoSEQ multiplex PCR assay. The immuneACCESS repertoire file appears here via TCRdb, limited to in-frame rearrangements. These files lack a portion of the clones; in checked studies, under half of the deficit traces to unresolved V genes, and the cause of the others is not known. This sample is represented by about 68,000 clones; more than 75% of them were singletons. The ten top clones hold about 8% of the sample. The time point label corresponds to: progressive disease on ibrutinib. The sample here was PBMCs, taken at disease progression, from a patient treated with ibrutinib. These receptor sequences come from a human donor with chronic lymphocytic leukemia.

V gene TRBV4-1 combines with J gene TRBJ2-7, with D hard to call. V lost 1 base and J lost 0, with 13 bases in between. This CDR3 comprises 16 residues. Germline assignment: CDR1 MGHRA and CDR2 YSYEKL. The CDR3 nucleotides are TGCGCCAGCAGCCAAGCAGCTGCGGATAGCTCCTACGAGCAGTACTTC. The encoded protein is CASSQAAADSSYEQYF.

The chain combines TRBV4-2 with TRBJ2-3, with TRBD1 identical over 11 bases. CDR3 size: 14 residues. Trimming at V came to 3 bases and at J to 6 bases, leaving 2 bases not matched to a gene. Germline V gene sequence: CDR1 LGHNA, CDR2 YNFKEQ. CDR3 DNA: TGTGCCAGCAGCCATGGGACAGGGGGGGATACGCAGTATTTT. This translates into CASSHGTGGDTQYF.

The gene calls are TRBV13 and TRBJ1-1, with no clear D. The germline V gene has CDR1 PRHDT and CDR2 FYEKMQ (reference sequence). V was clipped by 4 bases and J by 0 bases, with 6 bases between them. The CDR3 runs 13 residues. The CDR3 region has the DNA TGTGCCAGCAGCTCTTCTATGAACACTGAAGCTTTCTTT. This sequence encodes CASSSSMNTEAFF.

The V gene is TRBV7-9, the J gene TRBJ2-7; 8 positions agree with TRBD1. V lost 4 bases to trimming and J lost 1 base; unmatched junction nucleotides: 6. Germline assignment: CDR1 SEHNR and CDR2 FQNEAQ (reference sequence). The CDR3 consists of 15 residues. The chain's CDR3 is CASSYGQGLSYEQYF. The CDR3 DNA is TGTGCCAGCAGCTACGGACAGGGACTTTCCTACGAGCAGTACTTC.

The V gene is TRBV15, the J gene TRBJ1-1; D call uncertain. This CDR3 is built from 13 residues. The germline gives CDR1 LNHNV, CDR2 YYDKDF (reference sequence). Trimming left V 0 bases short and J 4 bases short, with 6 bases between. This chain's CDR3 is CATSRDWGTEAFF. The CDR3 DNA reads TGTGCCACCAGCAGAGATTGGGGCACTGAAGCTTTCTTT.

The chain combines TRBV20-1 with TRBJ1-2, with TRBD1 as a possible D gene (6 bases). The CDR3 spans 11 residues. Germline CDR1 reads DFQATT; CDR2 reads SNEGSKA (reference sequence). V lost 6 bases and J lost 5, with 10 bases in between. DNA for the CDR3: TGCAGTGCGACTGGACAGTATGGCTACACCTTC. This encodes CSATGQYGYTF.

Within the sample, this clone is medium-sized. The sample carries other DNA sequences with the same CDR3. This chain links TRBV10-3 with TRBJ1-5, with D perhaps matching TRBD1 (5 bases). The germline gives CDR1 ENHRY, CDR2 SYGVKD. This CDR3 is built from 15 residues. Trimming shortened V by 4 bases and J by 3 bases, and 13 bases separated the two germline ends. The CDR3 nucleotides read TGTGCCATCAGTGGGACGGGACGGAACAATCAGCCCCAGCATTTT. Protein: CAISGTGRNNQPQHF.

The chain combines TRBV18 with TRBJ2-1; D possibly corresponds to TRBD1 (6 bases). V lost 6 bases, J lost 8 bases, and 8 bases lay in between. Looked up from germline, CDR1 is KGHSH and CDR2 is LQKENI. The CDR3 has 11 residues. The CDR3 loop is CASSYRDEQFF. The CDR3 DNA reads as TGTGCCAGCTCCTACAGGGATGAGCAGTTCTTC.

This clone was detected a few times. This chain joins TRBV5-6 and TRBJ1-6, with D possibly being TRBD1 (6 bases). V gave up 1 base and J gave up 13 bases, with 18 bases separating them. The CDR3 contains 15 residues. Germline V gene sequence: CDR1 SGHDT, CDR2 YYEEEE. This chain's CDR3 is CASSLLRGYTFPLHF. For the CDR3, the DNA is TGTGCCAGCAGCTTGCTCAGGGGCTATACTTTCCCCCTCCACTTT.

The V and J genes are TRBV18 and TRBJ1-4; 7 bases are a match to TRBD1. The CDR3 covers 15 residues. After removal of 3 bases from V and 4 bases from J, the junction contained 5 bases not matched to a gene. From germline, CDR1 is KGHSH and CDR2 LQKENI. The CDR3 spells CASSPRNRGNEKLFF. CDR3 bases: TGTGCCAGCTCACCCAGAAACAGGGGTAATGAAAAACTGTTTTTT.

The V call is TRBV7-2, the J call TRBJ1-2, with TRBD1 matching 9 bases. The CDR3 runs to 14 residues. Germline V gene sequence: CDR1 SGHTA, CDR2 FQGNSA. After removal of 5 bases from V and 2 bases from J, the junction contained 3 bases not matched to a gene. CDR3 sequence: CASSQQGANYGYTF. DNA of the CDR3: TGTGCCAGCAGCCAACAGGGGGCGAACTATGGCTACACCTTC.

This sequence joins TRBV18 and TRBJ2-6; D is unclear. Germline values: CDR1 KGHSH, CDR2 LQKENI. The CDR3 length is 16 residues. V lost 0 bases to trimming and J lost 1 base, with 7 bases between them. The CDR3 is CASSPPRGSGANVLTF. CDR3 coding DNA: TGTGCCAGCTCACCACCCCGAGGTTCTGGGGCCAACGTCCTGACTTTC.

As regards this clone: Germline is not matched at one junction end, which may reflect a read error. The V and J genes are TRBV6-4 and TRBJ1-6; D gene uncertain. The CDR3 covers 14 residues. Germline V gene sequence: CDR1 MRHNA, CDR2 SNTAGT. The CDR3 loop is CASNDSMGNSPLHF. CDR3 in DNA: TGTGCCAGCAATGACTCTATGGGGAATTCACCCCTCCACTTT.

This chain connects TRBV2 to TRBJ2-4, with D perhaps matching TRBD1 (5 bases). There are 16 residues in the CDR3. V lost 3 bases to trimming and J lost 0 bases, with 12 bases between them. The germline gives CDR1 SNHLY, CDR2 FYNNEI. The CDR3 nucleotides read TGTGCCAGCAGTGAGGTCAGGGCCTTAGCCAAAAACATTCAGTACTTC. Amino acid sequence: CASSEVRALAKNIQYF.

The chain recombines TRBV29-1 with TRBJ2-5, with D possibly matching TRBD2 (5 bases). The CDR3 runs 10 residues. Germline assignment: CDR1 SQVTM and CDR2 ANQGSEA. Here the CDR3 reads CGLWEETQYF. CDR3 sequence (DNA): TGCGGACTGTGGGAAGAGACCCAGTACTTC.

V gene TRBV9 combines with J gene TRBJ2-6; TRBD2 matches 9 bases. The V gene end was trimmed by 3 bases and the J gene end by 0 bases; junction bases not matched to a gene: 7. Germline V gene data show CDR1 as SGDLS and CDR2 as YYNGEE. The CDR3 is 18 residues long. CDR3 loop: CASSDLAGPPSGANVLTF. CDR3 bases: TGTGCCAGCAGCGACCTAGCGGGGCCACCCTCTGGGGCCAACGTCCTGACTTTC. The whole variable domain, filled in from reference TRBV9 and TRBJ2-6, reads DSGVTQTPKHLITATGQRVTLRCSPRSGDLSVYWYQQSLDQGLQFLIQYYNGEERAKGNILERFSAQQFPDLHSELNLSSLELGDSALYFCASSDLAGPPSGANVLTFGAGSRLTVL.